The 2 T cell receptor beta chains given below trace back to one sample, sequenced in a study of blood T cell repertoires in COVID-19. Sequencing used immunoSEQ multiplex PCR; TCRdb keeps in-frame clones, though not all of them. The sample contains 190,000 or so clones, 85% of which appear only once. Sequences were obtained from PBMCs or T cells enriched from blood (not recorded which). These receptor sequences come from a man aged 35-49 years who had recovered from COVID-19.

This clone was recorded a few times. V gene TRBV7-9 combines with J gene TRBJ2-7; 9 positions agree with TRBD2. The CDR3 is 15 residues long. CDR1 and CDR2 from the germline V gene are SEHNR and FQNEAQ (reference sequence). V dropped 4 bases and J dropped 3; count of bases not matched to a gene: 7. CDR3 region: CASSSLAGDGYEQYF. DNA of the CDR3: TGTGCCAGCAGCTCACTAGCGGGTGACGGCTACGAGCAGTACTTC. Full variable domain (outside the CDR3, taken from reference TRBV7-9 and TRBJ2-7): DTGVSQNPRHKITKRGQNVTFRCDPISEHNRLYWYRQTLGQGPEFLTYFQNEAQLEKSRLLSDRFSAERPKGSFSTLEIQRTEQGDSAMYLCASSSLAGDGYEQYFGPGTRLTVT.

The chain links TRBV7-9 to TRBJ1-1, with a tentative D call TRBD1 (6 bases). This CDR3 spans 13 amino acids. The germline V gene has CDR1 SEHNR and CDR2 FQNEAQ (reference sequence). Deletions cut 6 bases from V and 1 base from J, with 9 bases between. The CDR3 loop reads CASSRGWNTEAFF. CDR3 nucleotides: TGTGCCAGCAGTAGGGGGTGGAACACTGAAGCTTTCTTT.